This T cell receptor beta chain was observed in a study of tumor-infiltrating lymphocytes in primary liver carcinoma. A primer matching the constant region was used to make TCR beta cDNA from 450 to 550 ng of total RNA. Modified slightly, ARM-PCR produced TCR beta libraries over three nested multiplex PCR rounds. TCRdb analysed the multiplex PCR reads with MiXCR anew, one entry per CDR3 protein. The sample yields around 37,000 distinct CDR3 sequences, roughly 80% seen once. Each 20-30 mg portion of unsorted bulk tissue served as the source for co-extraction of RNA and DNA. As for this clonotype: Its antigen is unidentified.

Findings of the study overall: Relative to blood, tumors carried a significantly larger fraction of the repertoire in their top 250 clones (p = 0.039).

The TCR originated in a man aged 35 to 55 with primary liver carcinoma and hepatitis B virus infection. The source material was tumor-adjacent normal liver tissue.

The CDR3, as DNA: TGTGCCAGCAGTTACCCCGGGACCAGCGGTAGCACTGAGCAGTTCTTC. This codes for CASSYPGTSGSTEQFF. V is TRBV11-2 and J is TRBJ2-1, with D perhaps being TRBD1 or TRBD2 (5 bases each). From germline, CDR1 is SGHAT and CDR2 FQNNGV. CDR3 size: 16 residues. V dropped 6 bases and J dropped 9 bases, with 24 bases sitting between them.